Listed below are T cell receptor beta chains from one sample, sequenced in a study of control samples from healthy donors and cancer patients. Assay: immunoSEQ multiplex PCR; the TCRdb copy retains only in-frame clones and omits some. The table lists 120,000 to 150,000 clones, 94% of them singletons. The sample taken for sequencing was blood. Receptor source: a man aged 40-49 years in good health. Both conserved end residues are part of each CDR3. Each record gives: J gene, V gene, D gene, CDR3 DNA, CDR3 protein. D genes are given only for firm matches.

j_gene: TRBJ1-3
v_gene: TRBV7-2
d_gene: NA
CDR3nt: TGTGCCAGCAGCTTAGGGGGGAAGGGGCGGGTAAACACCATATATTTT
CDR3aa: CASSLGGKGRVNTIYF

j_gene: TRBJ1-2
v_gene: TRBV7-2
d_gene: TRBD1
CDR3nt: TGTGCCAGCAGCTTAACCAGGGGGGAAATCTATGGCTACACCTTC
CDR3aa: CASSLTRGEIYGYTF

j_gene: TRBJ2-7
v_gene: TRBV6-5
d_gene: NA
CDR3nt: TGTGCCAGCAGTTACAACGAGGAGGCGCTGTTTGTCGAGCAGTACTTC
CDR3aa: CASSYNEEALFVEQYF

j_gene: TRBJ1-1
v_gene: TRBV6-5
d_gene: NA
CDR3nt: TGTGCCAGCATCAAAGTGGCAACGGTTTTCTTT
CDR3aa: CASIKVATVFF

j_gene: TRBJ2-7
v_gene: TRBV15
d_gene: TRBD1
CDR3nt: TGTGCCACCAGCAGAGACAGGGGGCGCGAGCAGTACTTC
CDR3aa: CATSRDRGREQYF

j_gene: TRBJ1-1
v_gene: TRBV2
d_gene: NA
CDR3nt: TGTGCCAGCAGTGTTTCAGTAAACACTGAAGCTTTCTTT
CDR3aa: CASSVSVNTEAFF

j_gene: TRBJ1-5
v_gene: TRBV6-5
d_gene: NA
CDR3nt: TGTGCCAGCAGTATACAGGGTGATCAGCCCCAGCATTTT
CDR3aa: CASSIQGDQPQHF

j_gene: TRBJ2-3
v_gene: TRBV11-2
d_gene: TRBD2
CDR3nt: TGTGCCAGCAGCTTACTAGCGGGGGCGATCACAGATACGCAGTATTTT
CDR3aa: CASSLLAGAITDTQYF

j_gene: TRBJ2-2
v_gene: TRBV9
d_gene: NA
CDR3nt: TGTGCCAGCAGCCAAGCGGGGAACACCGGGGAGCTGTTTTTT
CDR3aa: CASSQAGNTGELFF

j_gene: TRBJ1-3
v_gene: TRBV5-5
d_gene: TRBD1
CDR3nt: TGTGCCAGCAGCGGCGGGACAGCCTTTCGAGGGGGGAACACCATATATTTT
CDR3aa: CASSGGTAFRGGNTIYF

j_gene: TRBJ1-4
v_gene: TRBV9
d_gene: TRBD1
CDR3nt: TGTGCCAGCAGCGTGGGGGGACAGGGGTACAATGAAAAACTGTTTTTT
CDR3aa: CASSVGGQGYNEKLFF

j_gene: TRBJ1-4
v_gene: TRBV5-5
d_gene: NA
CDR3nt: TGTGCCAGCAGCGATGGACGGGGTGGGGAAAAACTGTTTTTT
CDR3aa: CASSDGRGGEKLFF

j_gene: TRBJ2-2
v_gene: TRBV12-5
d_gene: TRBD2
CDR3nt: TGTGCTAGTGGTTTGGTTCGTTTGCGGCTAGCGGGGGACCCGAACACCGGGGAGCTGTTTTTT
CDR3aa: CASGLVRLRLAGDPNTGELFF